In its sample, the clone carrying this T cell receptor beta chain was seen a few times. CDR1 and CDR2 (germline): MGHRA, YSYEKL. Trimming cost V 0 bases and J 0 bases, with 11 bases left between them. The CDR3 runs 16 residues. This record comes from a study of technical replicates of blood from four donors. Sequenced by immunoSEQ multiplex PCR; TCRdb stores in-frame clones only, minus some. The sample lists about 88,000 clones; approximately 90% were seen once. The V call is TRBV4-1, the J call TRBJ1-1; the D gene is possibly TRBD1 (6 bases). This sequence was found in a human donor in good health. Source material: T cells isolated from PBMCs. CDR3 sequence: CASSQDRGQMNTEAFF. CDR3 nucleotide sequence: TGCGCCAGCAGCCAAGATCGAGGACAGATGAACACTGAAGCTTTCTTT.